These T cell receptor beta chains were read from a single sample in a study of blood T cell repertoires in COVID-19. Sequenced by immunoSEQ multiplex PCR; TCRdb stores in-frame clones only, minus some. The sample consists of roughly 160,000 clones, roughly 84% of them appearing once. Sequencing was done on a sample of peripheral blood. These receptors were collected from an elderly man with COVID-19, enrolled during active disease. Each CDR3 is given with its conserved first and last residue. Each record gives: V gene, clone size, J gene, D gene, CDR3 DNA, CDR3 protein. A D gene is named only where the DNA matches it firmly. Clone size, where shown, is once, few, many, or a class for clones that have expanded.

v_gene: TRBV12-5
abundance: few
j_gene: TRBJ1-5
d_gene: .
CDR3nt: TGTGCTAGTGGCCAAGACAGTAGCTACAATCAGCCCCAGCATTTT
CDR3aa: CASGQDSSYNQPQHF

v_gene: TRBV7-2
abundance: few
j_gene: TRBJ2-7
d_gene: .
CDR3nt: TGTGCCAGCAGCCTTGTCCGTTCCTACGAGCAGTACTTC
CDR3aa: CASSLVRSYEQYF

v_gene: TRBV19
abundance: .
j_gene: TRBJ1-1
d_gene: TRBD1
CDR3nt: TGTGCCAGTAGTATGGGCTGGACAGGGGACACTGAAGCTTTCTTT
CDR3aa: CASSMGWTGDTEAFF

v_gene: TRBV7-9
abundance: .
j_gene: TRBJ1-1
d_gene: .
CDR3nt: TGTGCCAGCAGCTTAACCGGGAAAACCTACGAAGCTTTCTTT
CDR3aa: CASSLTGKTYEAFF

v_gene: TRBV6-5
abundance: .
j_gene: TRBJ2-3
d_gene: .
CDR3nt: TGTGCCAGCAGTTACTCCAAAATTAGCACAGATACGCAGTATTTT
CDR3aa: CASSYSKISTDTQYF

v_gene: TRBV2
abundance: .
j_gene: TRBJ1-4
d_gene: TRBD1
CDR3nt: TGTGCCAGCGGGACCGGGACAGACCTTGAAAAACTGTTTTTT
CDR3aa: CASGTGTDLEKLFF

v_gene: TRBV2
abundance: .
j_gene: TRBJ2-5
d_gene: TRBD1
CDR3nt: TGTGCCAGCAGGGCGACAGGGGGCGGTGAGACCCAGTACTTC
CDR3aa: CASRATGGGETQYF

v_gene: TRBV6-5
abundance: .
j_gene: TRBJ1-2
d_gene: .
CDR3nt: TGTGCCAGCGGTTGGGCAGGGAATGGCTACACCTTC
CDR3aa: CASGWAGNGYTF

v_gene: TRBV5-6
abundance: .
j_gene: TRBJ1-5
d_gene: .
CDR3nt: TGTGCCAGCAGCTTGCAGGGGTTTCAGCCCCAGCATTTT
CDR3aa: CASSLQGFQPQHF

v_gene: TRBV19
abundance: .
j_gene: TRBJ2-7
d_gene: .
CDR3nt: TGTGCCAGTAGTTCACAGGTCTCCTACGAGCAGTACTTC
CDR3aa: CASSSQVSYEQYF

v_gene: TRBV19
abundance: .
j_gene: TRBJ1-3
d_gene: .
CDR3nt: TGTGCCAGTAGTATTCCCAACCCACGAGACTCTGGAAACACCATATATTTT
CDR3aa: CASSIPNPRDSGNTIYF

v_gene: TRBV2
abundance: .
j_gene: TRBJ2-5
d_gene: TRBD2
CDR3nt: TGTGCCAGCAGTGAAGGACTAGCGGGGGGGCAAGAGACCCAGTACTTC
CDR3aa: CASSEGLAGGQETQYF

v_gene: TRBV6-5
abundance: .
j_gene: TRBJ1-5
d_gene: .
CDR3nt: TGTGCCAGCAGTCCTAGTATTGGAAGTCAGCCCCAGCATTTT
CDR3aa: CASSPSIGSQPQHF

v_gene: TRBV4-1
abundance: .
j_gene: TRBJ2-1
d_gene: .
CDR3nt: TGCGCCAGCAGCCCCCCGTCGGGGAGACTCTCCTACAATGAGCAGTTCTTC
CDR3aa: CASSPPSGRLSYNEQFF

v_gene: TRBV3-1/TRBV3-2
abundance: .
j_gene: TRBJ2-3
d_gene: TRBD2
CDR3nt: TGTGCCAGCAGCCATAGCGGGGGGGCTAATACGCAGTATTTT
CDR3aa: CASSHSGGANTQYF

v_gene: TRBV19
abundance: few
j_gene: TRBJ2-1
d_gene: TRBD1
CDR3nt: TGTGCCAGTAGGGCGACAGGGTTGAGTGAGCAGTTCTTC
CDR3aa: CASRATGLSEQFF

v_gene: TRBV2
abundance: .
j_gene: TRBJ2-5
d_gene: TRBD2
CDR3nt: TGTGCCAGCAGTGGGCGACTAGCGGGGTTCCAAGAGACCCAGTACTTC
CDR3aa: CASSGRLAGFQETQYF

v_gene: TRBV19
abundance: .
j_gene: TRBJ2-5
d_gene: TRBD2
CDR3nt: TGTGCCAGTAGTATAGATCTAGGAGCGGGGGGGCAAGAGACCCAGTACTTC
CDR3aa: CASSIDLGAGGQETQYF

v_gene: TRBV18
abundance: few
j_gene: TRBJ1-3
d_gene: .
CDR3nt: TGTGCCAGCTCGCTAAACACAGGGCCCCTCTCTGGAAACACCATATATTTT
CDR3aa: CASSLNTGPLSGNTIYF

v_gene: TRBV6-5
abundance: .
j_gene: TRBJ1-5
d_gene: .
CDR3nt: TGTGCCAGCAGTCCGGACAGCGGTAATCAGCCCCAGCATTTT
CDR3aa: CASSPDSGNQPQHF

v_gene: TRBV24-1
abundance: few
j_gene: TRBJ2-1
d_gene: .
CDR3nt: TGTGCCACCAGTCCACCAGTTTACAATGAGCAGTTCTTC
CDR3aa: CATSPPVYNEQFF

v_gene: TRBV18
abundance: .
j_gene: TRBJ1-2
d_gene: TRBD1
CDR3nt: TGTGCCAGCTCACCGGACAGGGGGCAAGGGACTAACTATGGCTACACCTTC
CDR3aa: CASSPDRGQGTNYGYTF

v_gene: TRBV5-1
abundance: .
j_gene: TRBJ1-1
d_gene: TRBD1
CDR3nt: TGCGCCAGTAGGCCTCTACAGGGGCCCACTGAAGCTTTCTTT
CDR3aa: CASRPLQGPTEAFF

v_gene: TRBV5-1
abundance: .
j_gene: TRBJ1-2
d_gene: TRBD1
CDR3nt: TGCGCCAGCAGCTGGGGACAGGGAGAAGATGGCTACACCTTC
CDR3aa: CASSWGQGEDGYTF

v_gene: TRBV7-8
abundance: .
j_gene: TRBJ1-1
d_gene: .
CDR3nt: TGTGCCAGCAGCTTTTCCCAGGGCCAAGCTTTCTTT
CDR3aa: CASSFSQGQAFF

v_gene: TRBV4-1
abundance: .
j_gene: TRBJ2-7
d_gene: .
CDR3nt: TGCGCCAGCAGCCAACAGGGATTCTACGAGCAGTACTTC
CDR3aa: CASSQQGFYEQYF

v_gene: TRBV2
abundance: .
j_gene: TRBJ2-3
d_gene: TRBD1
CDR3nt: TGTGCCAGCAGCTCGCCCCTGGGACAGGGGGTCACAGATACGCAGTATTTT
CDR3aa: CASSSPLGQGVTDTQYF

v_gene: TRBV29-1
abundance: once
j_gene: TRBJ2-3
d_gene: TRBD2
CDR3nt: TGCAGCGTTGAAGGTCCTGCTAGCGGGGACACAGATACGCAGTATTTT
CDR3aa: CSVEGPASGDTDTQYF

v_gene: TRBV9
abundance: .
j_gene: TRBJ1-6
d_gene: TRBD1
CDR3nt: TGTGCCAGCAGCGTAGAGGGACAGGGGAGCAATTCACCCCTCCACTTT
CDR3aa: CASSVEGQGSNSPLHF

v_gene: TRBV18
abundance: .
j_gene: TRBJ1-1
d_gene: .
CDR3nt: TGTGCCAGCTCACCATTCAGTGCAAACACTGAAGCTTTCTTT
CDR3aa: CASSPFSANTEAFF

v_gene: TRBV5-4
abundance: .
j_gene: TRBJ2-6
d_gene: .
CDR3nt: TGTGCCAGCAGCTACCTCGGGGGTGGGGCCAACGTCCTGACTTTC
CDR3aa: CASSYLGGGANVLTF

v_gene: TRBV28
abundance: .
j_gene: TRBJ1-6
d_gene: .
CDR3nt: TGTGCCTCCAGCACAGGGAGTGTTAATTCACCCCTCCACTTT
CDR3aa: CASSTGSVNSPLHF

v_gene: TRBV3-1/TRBV3-2
abundance: .
j_gene: TRBJ1-6
d_gene: .
CDR3nt: TGTGCCAGCAGCCAAGGGGGATGGGGGGATTCACCCCTCCACTTT
CDR3aa: CASSQGGWGDSPLHF

v_gene: TRBV5-6
abundance: once
j_gene: TRBJ1-4
d_gene: TRBD1
CDR3nt: TGTGCCAGCAGCTTGCCAGGGACAGGGAAAACTAATGAAAAACTGTTTTTT
CDR3aa: CASSLPGTGKTNEKLFF

v_gene: TRBV12-3/TRBV12-4
abundance: .
j_gene: TRBJ2-5
d_gene: TRBD2
CDR3nt: TGTGCCAGCAGTCGGACTAGCGGGAACCAGTACTTC
CDR3aa: CASSRTSGNQYF

v_gene: TRBV2
abundance: .
j_gene: TRBJ2-3
d_gene: .
CDR3nt: TGTGCCAGCAGTTTATTAAGCACAGATACGCAGTATTTT
CDR3aa: CASSLLSTDTQYF